This T cell receptor (beta chain) was identified in a study of shared clonotypes between healthy human individuals. Overall study results and limits: What limited the represented genetic and exposure-history diversity was the small number of donors.

The CDR3 has 14 amino acids. Germline CDR1 MNHEY, CDR2 SMNVEV (reference sequence). J gave up 6 bases and V 7 bases, and 11 bases lay outside the gene matches. Only in-frame clones appear in the TCRdb table, and some are missing; sequencing was by immunoSEQ multiplex PCR. Among 2 million to 3 million clones listed, 80% to 95% were seen once. Points on this clone: The antigen is not known.

The clonotype comes from a young man in good health. Some clones in this sample may be carry-over from other donors' samples. Sequenced input: naive CD4+ T cells from PBMCs. Stated subset: CD45RA+ positively selected. The V call is TRBV27, the J call TRBJ2-7, with 8 bases aligning to TRBD2. For the CDR3, the DNA is TGTGCCAGCATAAACGGGGGGGGCTCGTGCGAGCAGTACTTC. As protein: CASINGGGSCEQYF.